Each of the 31 T cell receptor beta chains below was sequenced from the same sample in a study of beta chain features in type 1 diabetes. Expressed TCRB transcripts were sequenced after all isolated RNA was converted to cDNA. Sequenced by immunoSEQ multiplex PCR; TCRdb stores in-frame clones only, minus some. The data hold around 430,000 clones, with approximately 28% observed a single time. Sequencing used naive CD4+ T cells from blood. The receptors originated from a young man in good health.

The rearrangement joins TRBV29-1 to TRBJ2-7; D unresolved. The germline gives CDR1 SQVTM, CDR2 ANQGSEA. Trimming took off 4 bases at V and 7 bases at J, with 11 bases between the two ends. The CDR3 covers 11 residues. The CDR3 reads CSVVVRVEQYF. The CDR3 DNA sequence: TGCAGCGTTGTGGTAAGAGTGGAGCAGTACTTC.

The chain is built from TRBV15 and TRBJ1-2; 7 nucleotides align to TRBD1. Germline loops: CDR1 LNHNV, CDR2 YYDKDF (reference sequence). This CDR3 has 14 amino acids. Trimming cost V 6 bases and J 4 bases; bases outside gene matches: 8. CDR3 residues: CATSRRTGPYGYTF. The CDR3 nucleotides are TGTGCCACCAGTCGACGGACAGGCCCCTATGGCTACACCTTC.

The V call is TRBV12-5, the J call TRBJ2-1, with D unresolved. V shed 0 bases and J shed 7 bases, with 16 bases lying between them. Per germline, CDR1 LGHNT and CDR2 FRNRAP. This CDR3 spans 16 amino acids. DNA for the CDR3: TGTGCTAGTGGTTTGGTCCTTAGCCAGAGAGGTAATGAGCAGTTCTTC. It codes for CASGLVLSQRGNEQFF.

The V gene is TRBV7-6, the J gene TRBJ2-7; D unresolved. V lost 4 bases to trimming and J lost 4 bases, with 14 bases between them. There are 14 residues in the CDR3. The germline V gene has CDR1 SGHVS and CDR2 FNYEAQ. The CDR3 spells CASSSRLGGYEQYF. Here the CDR3 DNA reads TGTGCCAGCAGCTCCCGTTTAGGCGGATACGAGCAGTACTTC.

This clone was counted only a few times. V is TRBV29-1 and J is TRBJ1-2; 8 bases fit TRBD1. The CDR3 has 13 amino acids. The germline V gene has CDR1 SQVTM and CDR2 ANQGSEA. V lost 7 bases to trimming and J lost 4 bases; unmatched junction nucleotides: 8. CDR3 loop: CSGTQGEGYGYTF. The CDR3 nucleotides are TGCAGCGGGACACAGGGGGAAGGCTATGGCTACACCTTC. Full variable domain (missing parts from reference TRBV29-1 and TRBJ1-2): SAVISQKPSRDICQRGTSLTIQCQVDSQVTMMFWYRQQPGQSLTLIATANQGSEATYESGFVIDKFPISRPNLTFSTLTVSNMSPEDSSIYLCSGTQGEGYGYTFGSGTRLTVV.

The chain carries TRBV9 and TRBJ1-4; D call uncertain. The CDR3 is 12 amino acids. Trimming left V 0 bases short and J 7 bases short, with 4 bases between. Looked up from germline, CDR1 is SGDLS and CDR2 is YYNGEE. The CDR3 DNA reads TGTGCCAGCAGCGTAGAAGGTGAAAAACTGTTTTTT. This encodes CASSVEGEKLFF.

The chain carries TRBV30 and TRBJ2-5; D call uncertain. The V end was cut by 0 bases, the J end by 5 bases, with 7 bases between. The CDR3 runs 12 residues. CDR1 is GTSNPN and CDR2 is SVGIG in the germline V gene (reference sequence). Written as DNA, the CDR3 is TGTGCCTGGAGTGTAACATGGGAGACCCAGTACTTC. Amino acid sequence: CAWSVTWETQYF.

This chain joins TRBV7-8 and TRBJ2-6; D is unresolved. Germline V gives CDR1 SGHVS, CDR2 FQNEAQ. The V end lost 5 bases, the J end lost 2 bases, and 1 base lay between the germline ends. There are 12 residues in the CDR3. DNA of the CDR3: TGTGCCAGCAGCCCTGGGGCCAACGTCCTGACTTTC. Translated, it gives CASSPGANVLTF.

There are a few counts of this clone. The chain uses TRBV5-1 and TRBJ2-1; D not certain. The V gene's germline CDR1 is SGHRS and CDR2 YFSETQ. CDR3 length: 15 residues. The V end lost 2 bases, the J end lost 9 bases, and 18 bases lay between the germline ends. The CDR3, as DNA: TGCGCCAGCAGCTTTGACCTGATCCAAGGAAGTGAGCAGTTCTTC. It translates to CASSFDLIQGSEQFF.

The CDR3 bases are TGTGCCAGCAGCCTCGGACAGGGGTCATTCTACGAGCAGTACTTC. It translates to CASSLGQGSFYEQYF. The V gene is TRBV9, the J gene TRBJ2-7, with TRBD1 matching 9 bases. The CDR3 has 15 amino acids. The V segment lost 4 bases and the J segment 3 bases; nucleotides outside the gene matches: 8. Germline V CDR1 and CDR2: SGDLS, YYNGEE.

The CDR3 loop is CAWREAHGHEQFF. The CDR3 coding sequence is TGTGCCTGGAGGGAGGCCCACGGCCATGAGCAGTTCTTC. V is TRBV30 and J is TRBJ2-1, with D perhaps TRBD2 (5 bases). This CDR3 spans 13 amino acids. The germline V and J ends were trimmed by 3 bases and 8 bases, with 14 bases remaining between them. Germline values: CDR1 GTSNPN, CDR2 SVGIG (reference sequence).

This clone has just a few counts. The chain links TRBV5-1 to TRBJ2-3; TRBD1 or TRBD2 may be the D gene (7 bases each). CDR3 length: 17 residues. CDR1 is SGHRS and CDR2 is YFSETQ in the germline V gene. V shed 5 bases and J shed 4 bases, with 23 bases lying between them. The CDR3, as DNA: TGCGCCAGCAGTCGCACAGGGGACGGGAGGCTCCCAGATACGCAGTATTTT. Its translation is CASSRTGDGRLPDTQYF.

The rearrangement links TRBV4-3 to TRBJ2-1; 7 bases agree with TRBD2. The junction had 6 bases not matched to a gene; V was cut back by 0 bases and J by 4 bases. The CDR3 extends over 16 amino acids. CDR1 LGHNA and CDR2 YSLEER come from the germline V gene. The CDR3 spells CASSQERLAAYNEQFF. The CDR3, as DNA: TGCGCCAGCAGCCAAGAGCGCCTAGCGGCTTACAATGAGCAGTTCTTC.

The rearrangement uses TRBV7-2 and TRBJ1-1, with 10 bases identical to TRBD1. The trim removed 5 bases at V and 4 bases at J, leaving 7 bases unmatched. The CDR3 is made up of 15 amino acids. Looked up from germline, CDR1 is SGHTA and CDR2 is FQGNSA. The DNA of the CDR3 is TGTGCCAGCAGCCCGGGACAGGGGAAGCGCACTGAAGCTTTCTTT. This codes for CASSPGQGKRTEAFF.

CDR3 protein: CASRDRGLTNEKLFF. CDR3 nucleotide sequence: TGTGCCAGCAGGGACAGGGGATTAACTAATGAAAAACTGTTTTTT. J is TRBJ1-4 and V is TRBV6-1, with 9 bases lining up with TRBD1. Germline CDR1 is MNHNS and CDR2 is SASEGT. V shed 6 bases, J shed 1 base, and the junction held 3 bases outside the gene matches. CDR3 size: 15 residues.

This clone was detected a few times. This chain links TRBV28 with TRBJ2-5; D remains unclear. CDR3 length equals 14 residues. Per the germline V gene, CDR1 is MDHEN and CDR2 is SYDVKM. V was pared by 1 base and J by 2 bases, with 8 bases between. The chain's CDR3 is CASSLYAGQETQYF. CDR3 nucleotides: TGTGCCAGCAGTTTATATGCAGGTCAAGAGACCCAGTACTTC.

The rearrangement uses TRBV30 and TRBJ2-7, with unresolved D. Germline loops: CDR1 GTSNPN, CDR2 SVGIG (reference sequence). The CDR3 has 11 amino acids. The ends were cut back, 5 bases at V and 4 bases at J, with 9 bases in the middle. DNA of the CDR3: TGTGCCTGGGGCCACCAATACGAGCAGTACTTC. Encoded protein: CAWGHQYEQYF.

This clone occurred a few times. Within the sample, other DNA sequences also encode this same CDR3. The chain is built from TRBV29-1 and TRBJ2-5, with TRBD1 matching over 7 bases. In germline, CDR1 is SQVTM, CDR2 ANQGSEA. Trimming took 4 bases from V and 5 from J; bases not matched to a gene: 4. The CDR3 sequence is 12 residues long. The DNA of the CDR3 is TGCAGCGTTGTAGGGGGCGCTGAGACCCAGTACTTC. Encoded protein: CSVVGGAETQYF.

This rearrangement joins TRBV29-1 to TRBJ2-3, with D hard to call. The V gene's germline CDR1 is SQVTM and CDR2 ANQGSEA. CDR3 length equals 12 residues. The V end lost 5 bases, the J end lost 2 bases, and 8 bases lay between the germline ends. CDR3 loop: CSVCPNTDTQYF. The CDR3 DNA reads as TGCAGCGTTTGTCCTAACACAGATACGCAGTATTTT.

This clone has a handful of counts. The chain combines TRBV28 with TRBJ2-7; 7 bases match TRBD1. Germline CDR1 is MDHEN and CDR2 is SYDVKM. This CDR3 spans 11 amino acids. V shed 8 bases and J 2 bases; nucleotides not matched to a gene: 0. CDR3 bases: TGTGCCAGCGGGACAGCCTACGAGCAGTACTTC. Translation gives CASGTAYEQYF.

In regard to this clone: The junction departs from germline at one end; a sequencing error may be responsible. The CDR3 spells CASSLNGNTEAFF. As DNA, the CDR3 is TGTGCTAGCAGCTTGAACGGGAACACTGAAGCTTTCTTT. This chain connects TRBV7-7 to TRBJ1-1; D is unclear. Germline CDR1 is SSHAT and CDR2 is FNYEAQ (reference sequence). CDR3 length equals 13 residues.

This clone has only a few counts. The chain recombines TRBV5-1 with TRBJ1-1, with D hard to call. The CDR3 loop spans 13 amino acids. Trimming took 4 bases from V and 3 from J, leaving 10 bases between them. Germline loops: CDR1 SGHRS, CDR2 YFSETQ. The CDR3 DNA follows: TGCGCCAGCAGCACCTTCCCTGACACTGAAGCTTTCTTT. The encoded protein is CASSTFPDTEAFF.

This clone was counted a few times. The chain joins TRBV7-6 to TRBJ2-1; 11 nucleotides align to TRBD2. The ends lost 5 bases at V and 6 bases at J; junction bases unmatched: 6. This CDR3 comprises 15 residues. Germline V CDR1 and CDR2: SGHVS, FNYEAQ. The CDR3 protein is CASSRLSGGANEQFF. CDR3 DNA: TGTGCCAGCAGCCGCCTTAGCGGGGGGGCCAATGAGCAGTTCTTC.

This clone was counted between two and nine times. The chain's CDR3 is CSVDGTGGTEAFF. CDR3 nucleotides: TGCAGCGTTGACGGGACAGGGGGGACTGAAGCTTTCTTT. The J gene is TRBJ1-1, the V gene TRBV29-1; 11 nucleotides align to TRBD1. The CDR3 sequence is 13 residues long. Germline V CDR1 and CDR2: SQVTM, ANQGSEA. V was clipped by 3 bases and J by 5 bases; unmatched bases: 2.

This clone was counted only a few times. The V call is TRBV28, the J call TRBJ1-1; no definite D call. V shed 3 bases and J shed 6 bases, with 14 bases lying between them. Germline V gives CDR1 MDHEN, CDR2 SYDVKM. The CDR3 covers 14 residues. CDR3: CASSLTAISPEAFF. DNA for the CDR3: TGTGCCAGCAGTTTGACCGCCATAAGCCCTGAAGCTTTCTTT. The whole variable domain, remainder taken from reference TRBV28 and TRBJ1-1, is DVKVTQSSRYLVKRTGEKVFLECVQDMDHENMFWYRQDPGLGLRLIYFSYDVKMKEKGDIPEGYSVSREKKERFSLILESASTNQTSMYLCASSLTAISPEAFFGQGTRLTVV.

This clone was counted a few times. The chain couples TRBV30 to TRBJ2-3, with D unresolved. The V and J ends lost 2 bases and 7 bases respectively, with 13 bases between them. The germline V gene has CDR1 GTSNPN and CDR2 SVGIG (reference sequence). This CDR3 spans 13 amino acids. In nucleotides, the CDR3 is TGTGCCTGGAGTCTTGATACCTCACATACGCAGTATTTT. It is translated as CAWSLDTSHTQYF.

The rearrangement uses TRBV9 and TRBJ2-5; tentatively, D is TRBD2 (6 bases). Between the trimmed V and J ends, which lost 5 bases and 1 base, there was a span of 12 bases. Per germline, CDR1 SGDLS and CDR2 YYNGEE. The CDR3 runs to 14 residues. In DNA, the CDR3 is TGTGCCAGCAGTGTTAGCGGAGGCCAAGAGACCCAGTACTTC. Its translation is CASSVSGGQETQYF.

The chain is built from TRBV30 and TRBJ2-6, with a weak D call TRBD1 (5 bases). Germline CDR1 is GTSNPN and CDR2 is SVGIG (reference sequence). Trimming cost V 4 bases and J 0 bases, with 16 bases left between them. The CDR3 is 17 amino acids. In DNA, the CDR3 is TGTGCCTGGATGCGACAGACGATAAGCTCTGGGGCCAACGTCCTGACTTTC. Protein sequence: CAWMRQTISSGANVLTF.

The chain is built from TRBV6-1 and TRBJ2-7; tentatively, D is TRBD2 (5 bases). Germline CDR1 is MNHNS and CDR2 is SASEGT. The V end lost 1 base, the J end lost 0 bases, and 10 bases lay between the germline ends. The CDR3 is made up of 15 amino acids. CDR3 DNA: TGTGCCAGCAGTGAAGGGGAGCGGAGCTCCTACGAGCAGTACTTC. Translating it yields CASSEGERSSYEQYF.

The V and J genes are TRBV5-1 and TRBJ2-2, with TRBD2 matching over 10 bases. V trimming: 4 bases; J trimming: 3 bases; junction bases outside the gene matches: 6. This CDR3 has 16 residues. The germline V gene has CDR1 SGHRS and CDR2 YFSETQ. CDR3 nucleotides: TGCGCCAGCAGCGAAGGAGCGGGAGGGGACACCGGGGAGCTGTTTTTT. Amino acid sequence: CASSEGAGGDTGELFF. Full variable domain (rest looked up from reference TRBV5-1 and TRBJ2-2): KAGVTQTPRYLIKTRGQQVTLSCSPISGHRSVSWYQQTPGQGLQFLFEYFSETQRNKGNFPGRFSGRQFSNSRSEMNVSTLELGDSALYLCASSEGAGGDTGELFFGEGSRLTVL.

V gene TRBV27 combines with J gene TRBJ2-2; 7 nucleotides align to TRBD1. Germline assignment: CDR1 MNHEY and CDR2 SMNVEV (reference sequence). With V trimmed by 2 bases and J by 7 bases, 13 bases remained unmatched. The CDR3 spans 17 residues. The CDR3 sequence: CASSLGLGTVPIGELFF. Written as DNA, the CDR3 is TGTGCCAGCAGTTTAGGTTTGGGGACAGTTCCCATCGGGGAGCTGTTTTTT.